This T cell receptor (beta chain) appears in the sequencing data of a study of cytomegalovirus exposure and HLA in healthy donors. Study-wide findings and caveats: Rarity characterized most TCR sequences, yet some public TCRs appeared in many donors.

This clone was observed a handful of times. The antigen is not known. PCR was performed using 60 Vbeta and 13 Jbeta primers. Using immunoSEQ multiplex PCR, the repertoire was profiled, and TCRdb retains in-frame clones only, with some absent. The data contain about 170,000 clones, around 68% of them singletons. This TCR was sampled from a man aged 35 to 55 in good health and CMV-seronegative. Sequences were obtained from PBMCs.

Here the CDR3 DNA reads TGTGCCAGCAGTCCCCAGGGGTCTGGGGCCAACGTCCTGACTTTC. This translates into CASSPQGSGANVLTF. The chain carries TRBV27 and TRBJ2-6, with D perhaps matching TRBD1 (6 bases). This CDR3 has 15 amino acids. Per germline, CDR1 MNHEY and CDR2 SMNVEV (reference sequence). V dropped 5 bases and J dropped 1 base, with 9 bases sitting between them.